This TCR beta chain is from a study of multiple sclerosis patients with progressive multifocal leukoencephalopathy. Germline CDR1 and CDR2: SGHRS and YFSETQ. The ends were cut back, 2 bases at V and 3 bases at J, with 8 bases in the middle. The CDR3 length is 13 residues. Time point denoted: time of PML onset. Spiked into each PCR were synthetic inline TR CDR3 controls of all V-J pairings. Assay: immunoSEQ multiplex PCR; the TCRdb copy retains only in-frame clones and omits some. Found here are 25,000 to 30,000 clones, 75% to 90% of them singletons; the top ten hold around 12%. This TCR derives from a woman in her 30s with progressive multifocal leukoencephalopathy. Sample: PBMCs, taken from a patient treated with natalizumab. The rearrangement links TRBV5-1 to TRBJ1-1, with TRBD1 as a possible D gene (5 bases). CDR3: CASSFIGDTEAFF. DNA of the CDR3: TGCGCCAGCAGCTTTATAGGGGACACTGAAGCTTTCTTT.